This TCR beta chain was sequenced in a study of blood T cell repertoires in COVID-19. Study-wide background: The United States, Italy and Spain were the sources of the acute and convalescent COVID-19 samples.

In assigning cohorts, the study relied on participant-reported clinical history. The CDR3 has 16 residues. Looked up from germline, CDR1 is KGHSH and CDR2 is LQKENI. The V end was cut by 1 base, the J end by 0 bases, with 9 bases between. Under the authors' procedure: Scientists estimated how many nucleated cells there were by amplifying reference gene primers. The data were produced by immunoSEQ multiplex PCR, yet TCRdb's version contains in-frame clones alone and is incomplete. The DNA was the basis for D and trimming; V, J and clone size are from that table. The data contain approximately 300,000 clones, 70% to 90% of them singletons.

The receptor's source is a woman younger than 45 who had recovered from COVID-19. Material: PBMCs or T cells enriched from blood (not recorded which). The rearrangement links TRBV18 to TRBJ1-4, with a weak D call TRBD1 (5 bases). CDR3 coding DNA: TGTGCCAGCTCACCACTATCGGGGGCAACTAATGAAAAACTGTTTTTT. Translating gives CASSPLSGATNEKLFF. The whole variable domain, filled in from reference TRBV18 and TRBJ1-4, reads NAGVMQNPRHLVRRRGQEARLRCSPMKGHSHVYWYRQLPEEGLKFMVYLQKENIIDESGMPKERFSAEFPKEGPSILRIQQVVRGDSAAYFCASSPLSGATNEKLFFGSGTQLSVL.